The clone carrying this T cell receptor beta chain was recorded many times. Its specificity is not known. The data were obtained in a study of blood T cells in healthy people across ages. Notes on the study in general: Both higher diversity and more naive CD4+ cells marked long-lived donors when set against aged donors. Measured against age, TCR beta diversity per million T cells decreased in a roughly linear manner. Diversity estimated from one million T cells was considered an underestimate.

The CDR3 totals 13 residues. The V gene end was trimmed by 6 bases and the J gene end by 6 bases; junction bases not matched to a gene: 7. Together with a sample-barcoded 5' primer, a J-beta primer mix was included in a second PCR lasting about 7 to 12 cycles. TCRdb re-called the 5' RACE reads through MiXCR, storing one row per CDR3 protein. The sample lists more than 900,000 distinct CDR3 sequences, about 27% seen once, with roughly a tenth in the top ten. The sample was also reused in another study, on T cells of mothers and their children. That work adds: Thymic selection shapes TCR recombination output similarly in related and unrelated pairs.

The source of this sequence is a woman aged 40 to 50 in good health. Sequenced: blood. The gene calls are TRBV12-3 or TRBV12-4 and TRBJ1-2; 7 nucleotides match TRBD1. The CDR3 DNA reads as TGTGCCAGCAGAGCGACAGGGCTGGATGGCTACACCTTC. It translates to CASRATGLDGYTF.